Only a few counts were recorded for the clone carrying this TCR beta chain. The antigen remains undetermined. This CDR3 comprises 13 residues. Trimming took 6 bases from V and 3 from J; bases not matched to a gene: 5. Germline-derived CDR1 and CDR2 are MNHNY and SVGAGI (reference sequence). These data belong to a study of post-analysis software for immune sequencing data. Study-wide background: Both relapsing-remitting and secondary progressive multiple sclerosis featured among the disease courses, as did progressive-relapsing multiple sclerosis. General study findings and limits: Four to six TRBV segments were significantly more frequent in patients than in controls. TRBV5-6, TRBV5-1 and TRBV20-1 were among these segments. Samples from a shared batch, those prepared together, strongly co-clustered by F measure. Diversity measured as normalized Chao1 was significantly lower in multiple sclerosis patients than in controls.

Prepared TCR beta cDNA libraries contained unique molecular identifiers. With roughly 0.9 to 10 million T cells as the source, a few hundred thousand cDNA molecules resulted. TCRdb re-called the PCR reads through MiXCR, storing one row per CDR3 protein. The table lists about 560,000 distinct CDR3 sequences, about 40% of them singletons, with more than 1.5% in the top ten. The rearrangement uses TRBV6-6 and TRBJ2-7; TRBD1 agrees at 7 bases. The sample comprised blood. This receptor was identified in a girl aged 5 to 17 with multiple sclerosis. The CDR3 sequence: CASRPGQLYEQYF. CDR3 nucleotide sequence: TGTGCCAGCAGGCCGGGACAGCTCTACGAGCAGTACTTC.